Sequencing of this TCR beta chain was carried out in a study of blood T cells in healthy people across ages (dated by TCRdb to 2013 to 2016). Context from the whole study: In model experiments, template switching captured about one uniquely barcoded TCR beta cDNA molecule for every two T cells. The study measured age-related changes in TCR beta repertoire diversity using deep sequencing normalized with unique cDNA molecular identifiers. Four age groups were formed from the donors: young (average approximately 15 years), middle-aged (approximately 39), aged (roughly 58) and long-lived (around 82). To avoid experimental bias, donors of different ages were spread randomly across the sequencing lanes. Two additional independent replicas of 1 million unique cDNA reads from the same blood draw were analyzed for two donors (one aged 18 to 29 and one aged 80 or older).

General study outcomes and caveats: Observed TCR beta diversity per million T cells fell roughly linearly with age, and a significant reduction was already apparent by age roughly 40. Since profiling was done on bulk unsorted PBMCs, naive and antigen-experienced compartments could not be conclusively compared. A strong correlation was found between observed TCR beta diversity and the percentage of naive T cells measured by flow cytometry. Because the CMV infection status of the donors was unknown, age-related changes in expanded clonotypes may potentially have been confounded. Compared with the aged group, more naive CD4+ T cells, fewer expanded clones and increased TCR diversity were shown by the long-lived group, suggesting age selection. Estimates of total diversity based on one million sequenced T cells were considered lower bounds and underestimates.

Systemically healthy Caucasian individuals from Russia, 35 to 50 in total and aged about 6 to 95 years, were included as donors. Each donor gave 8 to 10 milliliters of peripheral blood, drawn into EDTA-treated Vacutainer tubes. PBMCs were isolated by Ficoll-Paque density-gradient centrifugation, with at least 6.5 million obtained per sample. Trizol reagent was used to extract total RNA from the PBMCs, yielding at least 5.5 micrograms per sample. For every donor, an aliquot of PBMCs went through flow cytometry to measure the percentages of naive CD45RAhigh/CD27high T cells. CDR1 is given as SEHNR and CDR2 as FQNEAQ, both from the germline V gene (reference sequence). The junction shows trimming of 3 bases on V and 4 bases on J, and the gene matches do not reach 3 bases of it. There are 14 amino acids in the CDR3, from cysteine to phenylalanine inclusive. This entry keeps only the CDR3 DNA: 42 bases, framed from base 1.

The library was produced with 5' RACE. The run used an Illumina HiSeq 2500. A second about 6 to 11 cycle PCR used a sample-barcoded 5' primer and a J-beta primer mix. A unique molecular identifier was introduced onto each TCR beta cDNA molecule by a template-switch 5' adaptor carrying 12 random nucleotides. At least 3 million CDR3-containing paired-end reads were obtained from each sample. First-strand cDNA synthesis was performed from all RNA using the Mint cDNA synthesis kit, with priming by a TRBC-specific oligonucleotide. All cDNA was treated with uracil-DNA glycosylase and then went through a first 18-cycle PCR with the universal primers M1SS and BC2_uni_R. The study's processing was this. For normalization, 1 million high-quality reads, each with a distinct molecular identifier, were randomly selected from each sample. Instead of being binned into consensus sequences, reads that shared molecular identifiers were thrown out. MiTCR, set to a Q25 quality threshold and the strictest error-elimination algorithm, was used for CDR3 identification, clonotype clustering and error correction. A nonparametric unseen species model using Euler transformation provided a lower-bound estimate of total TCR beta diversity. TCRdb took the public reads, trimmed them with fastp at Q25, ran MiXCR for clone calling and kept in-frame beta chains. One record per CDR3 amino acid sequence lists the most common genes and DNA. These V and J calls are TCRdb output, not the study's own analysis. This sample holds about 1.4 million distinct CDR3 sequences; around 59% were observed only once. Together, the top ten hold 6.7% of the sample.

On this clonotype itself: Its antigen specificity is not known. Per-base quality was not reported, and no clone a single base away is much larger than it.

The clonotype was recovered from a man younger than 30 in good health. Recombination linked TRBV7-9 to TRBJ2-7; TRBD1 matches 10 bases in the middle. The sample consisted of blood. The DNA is TGTGCCAGCAGCTTCCGGGGACAGGGGTACGAGCAGTACTTC. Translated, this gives CASSFRGQGYEQYF.